The 29 T cell receptor beta chains in this list originate from one sample, sequenced in a study of identical twins. TCRdb reprocessed the 5' RACE reads via MiXCR and lists one record per CDR3 protein. The table shows roughly 1,500,000 distinct CDR3 sequences, with roughly 35% occurring only once. Specimen: cord blood. These receptors were obtained from a newborn girl in good health.

The gene calls are TRBV20-1 and TRBJ2-1; 8 nucleotides agree with TRBD2. V gave up 5 bases and J gave up 0 bases; unmatched junction bases: 3. Germline lookup yields CDR1 DFQATT and CDR2 SNEGSKA (reference sequence). This CDR3 region has 14 residues. The CDR3 bases are TGCAGTGCTCTCGGGGGGGCCTCCTACAATGAGCAGTTCTTC. Translating gives CSALGGASYNEQFF.

The genes are TRBV9 and TRBJ2-3, with D uncertain. CDR3 length: 17 amino acids. Germline CDR1 SGDLS, CDR2 YYNGEE. The V gene lost 0 bases and the J gene lost 0 bases, with 14 bases spanning the gap. The CDR3 reads CASSVVGSYTSTDTQYF. The CDR3 bases are TGTGCCAGCAGCGTAGTGGGTAGCTACACTAGCACAGATACGCAGTATTTT.

V is TRBV6-1 and J is TRBJ1-1; the D is unclear. The CDR3 runs 13 residues. Trimming removed 4 bases at V and 4 bases at J, with 10 bases between. Germline V lookup: CDR1 MNHNS, CDR2 SASEGT. The CDR3 is CASSGREATEAFF. The CDR3 DNA reads as TGTGCCAGCAGTGGCCGGGAGGCCACTGAAGCTTTCTTT.

On this clonotype itself: Germline is not matched at one junction end, which may reflect a read error. The gene calls are TRBV7-9 and TRBJ2-1; 10 nucleotides line up with TRBD2. Germline assignment: CDR1 SEHNR and CDR2 FQNEAQ (reference sequence). This CDR3 spans 15 amino acids. The CDR3 nucleotides read TGTGCCAGCAGTTTAGCGGGGGGAACCATGGGGGAGCAGTTCTTC. Translating it yields CASSLAGGTMGEQFF. The full variable domain, with the rest looked up from reference TRBV7-9 and TRBJ2-1, is DTGVSQNPRHKITKRGQNVTFRCDPISEHNRLYWYRQTLGQGPEFLTYFQNEAQLEKSRLLSDRFSAERPKGSFSTLEIQRTEQGDSAMYLCASSLAGGTMGEQFFGPGTRLTVL.

Only a few counts were recorded for this clonotype. The chain carries TRBV29-1 and TRBJ2-4; D may be TRBD1 or TRBD2 (7 bases each). There are 15 residues in the CDR3. The V gene lost 2 bases and the J gene lost 6 bases, with 17 bases spanning the gap. Germline-derived CDR1 and CDR2 are SQVTM and ANQGSEA. CDR3 coding DNA: TGCAGCGTTGAATCACTACAGGGGAGGGGAAACATTCAGTACTTC. Its translation is CSVESLQGRGNIQYF.

There are a few counts of this clonotype. This chain joins TRBV12-5 and TRBJ2-7; TRBD2 agrees at 9 bases. Judging by the DNA end, TRBJ2-5 fits better; the J call may be wrong. The length of the CDR3 is 19 residues. CDR1 and CDR2 (germline): LGHNT, FRNRAP. DNA for the CDR3: TGTGCTAGTGGTTTGGCCCCCCTGGGTAGCGGGGGCCGGAAGGAGACCCAGTACTTC. This translates into CASGLAPLGSGGRKETQYF.

The chain carries TRBV5-1 and TRBJ2-5; 7 nucleotides match TRBD2. Germline CDR1 is SGHRS and CDR2 is YFSETQ. V gave up 4 bases and J gave up 2 bases; unmatched junction bases: 8. The CDR3 loop spans 15 amino acids. The CDR3 nucleotides are TGCGCCAGCAGCCAAGGAAGCGGGATTCAAGAGACCCAGTACTTC. It translates to CASSQGSGIQETQYF.

This clonotype was observed a few times. V is TRBV29-1 and J is TRBJ1-6; D may be TRBD1 (5 bases). The CDR3 runs to 13 residues. The V and J ends lost 4 bases and 10 bases respectively, with 14 bases between them. The germline CDR1 and CDR2 sequences are SQVTM and ANQGSEA. CDR3 DNA sequence: TGCAGCGTTGCGCAGGGAAGGGAGTCACCCCTCCACTTT. Translated: CSVAQGRESPLHF.

A few counts support this clonotype. The junction differs from germline at one of its ends, possibly a read error. The chain employs TRBV9 and TRBJ2-3, with D unclear. The CDR3 spans 16 residues. Germline V CDR1 and CDR2: SGDLS, YYNGEE. CDR3 sequence (DNA): TGTGCCAGCAGCGTAGAGGGCCACTTCGTCACAGATGCGCAGTATTTT. The encoded protein is CASSVEGHFVTDAQYF.

The genes are TRBV29-1 and TRBJ1-1, with D tentatively TRBD1 (5 bases). The length of the CDR3 is 13 residues. The V end was cut by 6 bases, the J end by 4 bases, with 15 bases between. Germline CDR1 and CDR2: SQVTM and ANQGSEA. DNA for the CDR3: TGCAGCGTCTTCCCCAGGGTGGGCACTGAAGCTTTCTTT. Its protein product is CSVFPRVGTEAFF.

This chain uses TRBV19 with TRBJ2-7, with 7 bases identical to TRBD2. The germline gives CDR1 LNHDA, CDR2 SQIVND (reference sequence). The CDR3 has 12 residues. The trim removed 9 bases at V and 3 bases at J, leaving 5 bases unmatched. CDR3 bases: TGTGCCAGCGGGACTAAAAACTACGAGCAGTACTTC. Protein sequence: CASGTKNYEQYF.

The CDR3 loop reads CSAREVPSSYNEQFF. As DNA, the CDR3 is TGCAGTGCTAGAGAAGTCCCGAGCTCCTACAATGAGCAGTTCTTC. The V and J genes are TRBV20-1 and TRBJ2-1; D call uncertain. V was shortened by 0 bases and J by 0 bases, with 9 bases between the two germline ends. CDR1 DFQATT and CDR2 SNEGSKA come from the germline V gene (reference sequence). This CDR3 is built from 15 residues.

The sample holds a few counts of this clonotype. This sequence joins TRBV27 and TRBJ1-2, with 8 bases that match TRBD1. Trimming took 6 bases from V and 4 from J; bases not matched to a gene: 19. Germline V gene sequence: CDR1 MNHEY, CDR2 SMNVEV (reference sequence). The CDR3 runs 18 residues. CDR3 sequence reads: CASSSSRTGPSPFYGYTF. The CDR3 nucleotides read TGTGCCAGCAGCTCCTCCAGGACAGGGCCCTCGCCGTTCTATGGCTACACCTTC.

This clonotype was recorded at least ten times. The chain carries TRBV14 and TRBJ2-1; weak D call: TRBD2 (5 bases). The germline V gene encodes CDR1 SGHDN and CDR2 FVKESK. This CDR3 comprises 14 residues. V lost 2 bases and J 6 bases, leaving 11 bases between the germline ends. This CDR3 reads CASSQLGRGNEQFF. For the CDR3, the DNA is TGTGCCAGCAGCCAACTTGGGAGAGGCAATGAGCAGTTCTTC. Full variable domain (remainder filled in from reference TRBV14 and TRBJ2-1): EAGVTQFPSHSVIEKGQTVTLRCDPISGHDNLYWYRRVMGKEIKFLLHFVKESKQDESGMPNNRFLAERTGGTYSTLKVQPAELEDSGVYFCASSQLGRGNEQFFGPGTRLTVL.

In this sample, this clonotype turned up a few times. The CDR3 is CSAPVSGRTYNEQFF. CDR3 nucleotide sequence: TGCAGTGCTCCGGTTAGCGGACGGACCTACAATGAGCAGTTCTTC. The V call is TRBV20-1, the J call TRBJ2-1; D perhaps matches TRBD2 (6 bases). This CDR3 has 15 residues. From germline, CDR1 is DFQATT and CDR2 SNEGSKA (reference sequence). V lost 5 bases and J 2 bases, leaving 16 bases between the germline ends.

Concerning this clonotype: At one of its ends the junction is not consistent with the germline gene, which may arise from a read error. The gene calls are TRBV10-3 and TRBJ2-7, with D perhaps TRBD1 (6 bases). Germline loops: CDR1 ENHRY, CDR2 SYGVKD. The CDR3 runs 15 residues. This CDR3 reads CAARSRGIWVYGQYF. The CDR3 coding sequence is TGTGCCGCCAGATCCAGGGGCATCTGGGTCTACGGGCAGTACTTC.

This sequence joins TRBV28 and TRBJ2-4; 9 bases map to TRBD1. TRBJ2-7 matches the DNA end more closely, so the J call is doubtful. The CDR3 covers 13 residues. Germline V gene data show CDR1 as MDHEN and CDR2 as SYDVKM. The chain's CDR3 is CASSLGTGREQYF. The CDR3 DNA sequence: TGTGCCAGCAGTTTAGGGACAGGGCGCGAGCAGTACTTC.

This clonotype has a handful of counts. This chain connects TRBV7-9 to TRBJ2-1, with D unresolved. This CDR3 comprises 17 residues. V was trimmed by 1 base and J by 1 base, leaving 14 bases between them. Per the germline V gene, CDR1 is SEHNR and CDR2 is FQNEAQ (reference sequence). The CDR3 DNA reads as TGTGCCAGCAGCTTAGAAGTAAATAGAGCGTCCTACAATGAGCAGTTCTTC. Encoded protein: CASSLEVNRASYNEQFF.

The chain combines TRBV5-1 with TRBJ2-1, with TRBD2 matching over 9 bases. There are 16 residues in the CDR3. After removal of 2 bases from V and 2 bases from J, the junction contained 5 bases not matched to a gene. CDR1 and CDR2 from the germline V gene are SGHRS and YFSETQ. CDR3 amino acids: CASSFVAGAAYNEQFF. The CDR3 DNA sequence: TGCGCCAGCAGCTTCGTAGCGGGGGCTGCCTACAATGAGCAGTTCTTC.

The chain joins TRBV18 to TRBJ2-1; 13 bases are a match to TRBD2. The J call is uncertain, as TRBJ2-7 better fits the DNA end. This CDR3 is built from 19 residues. The germline CDR1 and CDR2 sequences are KGHSH and LQKENI. The CDR3 reads CASSPVVGLAGDVYNEQYF. CDR3 sequence (DNA): TGTGCCAGCTCACCAGTTGTTGGACTAGCGGGGGACGTCTACAATGAGCAGTACTTC.

The rearrangement joins TRBV6-1 to TRBJ2-3; D is perhaps TRBD1 (6 bases). Germline V gene data show CDR1 as MNHNS and CDR2 as SASEGT. V lost 4 bases, J lost 1 base, and 15 bases lay in between. The CDR3 is 16 amino acids. CDR3 in amino acids: CASSASTGLGTDTQYF. The CDR3 DNA sequence: TGTGCCAGCAGTGCATCTACAGGGCTTGGCACAGATACGCAGTATTTT.

This clonotype has at least ten counts. The J gene is TRBJ1-2, the V gene TRBV21-1. TRBV21-1 is deemed a pseudogene. The CDR3 extends over 15 amino acids. The CDR3 spells CASSKRTAASYGYTF. CDR3 DNA sequence: TGTGCCAGCAGCAAACGAACGGCGGCCTCCTATGGCTACACCTTC.

This clonotype was seen only a few times. The chain is built from TRBV7-2 and TRBJ2-3, with 13 bases that match TRBD2. Germline CDR1 is SGHTA and CDR2 is FQGNSA. The V segment lost 7 bases and the J segment 4 bases; nucleotides outside the gene matches: 17. The CDR3 is 19 residues long. CDR3 sequence (DNA): TGTGCCAGCACCCAGAAAACTAGCGGGGGGGCAAAATCGGCAGATACGCAGTATTTT. As protein: CASTQKTSGGAKSADTQYF.

The rearrangement joins TRBV30 to TRBJ1-4; D not resolved. The CDR3 loop spans 14 amino acids. The V and J ends lost 0 bases and 4 bases respectively, with 9 bases between them. The V gene's germline CDR1 is GTSNPN and CDR2 SVGIG (reference sequence). The CDR3 region has the DNA TGTGCCTGGAGTGTACTCGGGTATAATGAAAAACTGTTTTTT. It specifies CAWSVLGYNEKLFF.

The chain uses TRBV29-1 and TRBJ1-2; D unclear. This CDR3 spans 13 amino acids. Germline CDR1 is SQVTM and CDR2 is ANQGSEA. Trimming removed 3 bases from V and 8 bases from J, with 16 bases in between. In DNA form, the CDR3 reads TGCAGCGTTGAGGGTGGGCCCGGTTCGGGCTACACCTTC. Translation: CSVEGGPGSGYTF.

This clonotype was counted ten times or more. This chain joins TRBV20-1 and TRBJ2-1; D not resolved. Trimming took off 4 bases at V and 8 bases at J, with 9 bases between the two ends. Germline-derived CDR1 and CDR2 are DFQATT and SNEGSKA (reference sequence). This CDR3 contains 11 residues. CDR3 nucleotide sequence: TGCAGTGCTAAAAAGACGGATGAGCAGTTCTTC. Protein sequence: CSAKKTDEQFF.

The V and J genes are TRBV6-2 or TRBV6-3 and TRBJ2-3, with D possibly matching TRBD1 (6 bases). Trimming took 0 bases from V and 5 from J, leaving 15 bases between them. Germline CDR1 reads MNHEY; CDR2 reads SVGEGT. The CDR3 sequence is 16 residues long. The CDR3 coding sequence is TGTGCCAGCAGTTACTCTACTAGACCGACAGGAGATACGCAGTATTTT. This sequence encodes CASSYSTRPTGDTQYF.

The chain joins TRBV4-1 to TRBJ1-4; D gene uncertain. This CDR3 has 16 residues. Germline CDR1 and CDR2: MGHRA and YSYEKL. V was pared by 3 bases and J by 6 bases, with 17 bases between. The CDR3, as DNA: TGCGCCAGCAGCCATTACCTCCGGCGAGGCCATGAAAAACTGTTTTTT. The encoded protein is CASSHYLRRGHEKLFF.

The chain uses TRBV7-2 and TRBJ2-3; 9 bases line up with TRBD1. In germline, CDR1 is SGHTA, CDR2 FQGNSA. This CDR3 contains 16 residues. Germline trimming cut 3 bases from V and 5 bases from J; bases unmatched to any gene: 9. CDR3: CASSFLLGQGEDTQYF. CDR3 coding DNA: TGTGCCAGCAGCTTCCTTCTGGGACAGGGCGAAGATACGCAGTATTTT.